Listed below are T cell receptor beta chains from one sample, sequenced in a study of human T cells and chemical hapten exposure. TCRdb ran MiXCR on the reads and lists one entry per CDR3 protein. The data show 120,000 or so distinct CDR3 sequences, about 7.7% seen once. The sequencing input was whole blood. Receptors were obtained from a human donor in good health. Some clones in this sample may be carry-over from other donors' samples. Each CDR3 is given with its conserved first and last residue. Each record gives: D gene, clone size, J gene, V gene, CDR3 length, CDR3 protein, CDR3 DNA. A D gene is named only where the DNA matches it firmly. Not all rows give a size; the values are once, few, many and, for expanded clones, a class.

d_call: NA; clone_size: NA; j_call: TRBJ2-1; v_call: TRBV4-2; cdr3_length: 13; cdr3_aa: CASSQGRTNEQFF; cdr3_nt: TGTGCCAGCAGCCAAGGACGTACCAATGAGCAGTTCTTC
d_call: TRBD1; clone_size: few; j_call: TRBJ2-1; v_call: TRBV20-1; cdr3_length: 14; cdr3_aa: CSAAPGQGANEQFF; cdr3_nt: TGCAGTGCCGCCCCGGGTCAGGGGGCGAATGAGCAGTTCTTC
d_call: TRBD1; clone_size: few; j_call: TRBJ2-2; v_call: TRBV4-3; cdr3_length: 15; cdr3_aa: CASSQDRGLPGELFF; cdr3_nt: TGCGCCAGCAGCCAAGACAGGGGGCTTCCCGGGGAGCTGTTTTTT
d_call: NA; clone_size: NA; j_call: TRBJ2-3; v_call: TRBV21-1; cdr3_length: 19; cdr3_aa: CASSNPLERDAFSTDTQYF; cdr3_nt: TGTGCCAGCAGCAACCCCCTCGAACGGGACGCTTTTAGCACAGATACGCAGTATTTT
d_call: NA; clone_size: many; j_call: TRBJ2-1; v_call: TRBV12-5; cdr3_length: 15; cdr3_aa: CASGVGSIRSNEQFF; cdr3_nt: TGTGCTAGTGGTGTCGGGAGTATACGGAGCAATGAGCAGTTCTTC
d_call: NA; clone_size: few; j_call: TRBJ2-5; v_call: TRBV7-2; cdr3_length: 15; cdr3_aa: CASSSVFGAQETQYF; cdr3_nt: TGTGCCAGCAGCTCGGTGTTCGGGGCCCAAGAGACCCAGTACTTC
d_call: TRBD1; clone_size: many; j_call: TRBJ1-1; v_call: TRBV19; cdr3_length: 13; cdr3_aa: CASSFTGEAEAFF; cdr3_nt: TGTGCCAGTAGTTTCACAGGGGAGGCTGAAGCTTTCTTT
d_call: NA; clone_size: once; j_call: TRBJ2-7; v_call: TRBV12-3/TRBV12-4; cdr3_length: 13; cdr3_aa: CASSIRRGYEQYF; cdr3_nt: TGTGCCAGCAGTATCCGACGGGGCTACGAGCAGTACTTC
d_call: NA; clone_size: few; j_call: TRBJ2-5; v_call: TRBV6-5; cdr3_length: 13; cdr3_aa: CASSSGSQETQYF; cdr3_nt: TGTGCCAGCAGTTCCGGGAGCCAAGAGACCCAGTACTTC
d_call: NA; clone_size: many; j_call: TRBJ1-5; v_call: TRBV20-1; cdr3_length: 15; cdr3_aa: CSARDRGRKYQPQHF; cdr3_nt: TGCAGTGCTAGAGATAGGGGCCGCAAGTATCAGCCCCAGCATTTT
d_call: TRBD2; clone_size: many; j_call: TRBJ2-1; v_call: TRBV5-1; cdr3_length: 15; cdr3_aa: CASSWLAGVNNEQFF; cdr3_nt: TGCGCCAGCAGCTGGCTAGCGGGAGTAAACAATGAGCAGTTCTTC
d_call: TRBD1; clone_size: few; j_call: TRBJ2-3; v_call: TRBV11-1; cdr3_length: 16; cdr3_aa: CASSPDTGGRTDTQYF; cdr3_nt: TGTGCCAGCAGCCCAGATACAGGGGGCAGAACAGATACGCAGTATTTT
d_call: NA; clone_size: many; j_call: TRBJ2-7; v_call: TRBV12-3/TRBV12-4; cdr3_length: 13; cdr3_aa: CASSLAGLGEQYF; cdr3_nt: TGTGCCAGCAGTTTAGCTGGGTTGGGGGAGCAGTACTTC
d_call: NA; clone_size: many; j_call: TRBJ1-5; v_call: TRBV7-2; cdr3_length: 16; cdr3_aa: CASSPGADRPYQPQHF; cdr3_nt: TGTGCCAGCAGCCCAGGGGCAGACAGGCCATATCAGCCCCAGCATTTT
d_call: NA; clone_size: NA; j_call: TRBJ2-2; v_call: TRBV14; cdr3_length: 14; cdr3_aa: CASSGTSNTGELFF; cdr3_nt: TGTGCCAGCAGCGGGACGTCGAACACCGGGGAGCTGTTTTTT
d_call: NA; clone_size: few; j_call: TRBJ1-5; v_call: TRBV6-5; cdr3_length: 12; cdr3_aa: CASRGLQGPQHF; cdr3_nt: TGTGCCAGCAGAGGCCTCCAAGGGCCCCAGCATTTT
d_call: NA; clone_size: NA; j_call: TRBJ2-4; v_call: TRBV6-2/TRBV6-3; cdr3_length: 12; cdr3_aa: CASSFRVDIQYF; cdr3_nt: TGTGCCAGCAGTTTCAGGGTTGACATTCAGTACTTC
d_call: NA; clone_size: few; j_call: TRBJ2-5; v_call: TRBV29-1; cdr3_length: 14; cdr3_aa: CSVEFWPGQETQYF; cdr3_nt: TGCAGCGTTGAATTCTGGCCAGGCCAAGAGACCCAGTACTTC
d_call: NA; clone_size: many; j_call: TRBJ2-6; v_call: TRBV10-3; cdr3_length: 15; cdr3_aa: CAISSSLSGANVLTF; cdr3_nt: TGTGCCATCAGTTCCTCCCTTTCTGGGGCCAACGTCCTGACTTTC
d_call: TRBD2; clone_size: few; j_call: TRBJ2-5; v_call: TRBV6-5; cdr3_length: 13; cdr3_aa: CASKIPGGETQYF; cdr3_nt: TGTGCCAGCAAGATCCCGGGGGGAGAGACCCAGTACTTC
d_call: NA; clone_size: many; j_call: TRBJ2-6; v_call: TRBV11-2; cdr3_length: 15; cdr3_aa: CASSTYPSGANVLTF; cdr3_nt: TGTGCCAGCAGTACGTACCCCTCTGGGGCCAACGTCCTGACTTTC
d_call: NA; clone_size: many; j_call: TRBJ2-3; v_call: TRBV14; cdr3_length: 17; cdr3_aa: CASSQERVPWGTDTQYF; cdr3_nt: TGTGCCAGCAGCCAAGAGAGGGTACCATGGGGCACAGATACGCAGTATTTT